This T cell receptor (beta chain) was obtained from a study of graft-versus-host responses after intestinal transplantation. Study details: Those transplanted obtained multivisceral, liver-intestinal, or isolated intestinal grafts. The whole recipient group had anti-thymocyte globulin induction followed by tacrolimus and steroids for two to three years. Overall study findings and caveats: High graft-versus-host to host-versus-graft clonal ratios were seen in allografts of patients with graft-donor T cell macrochimerism. There were GvH clones found in recipient marrow, and some of them appeared first in ileum or blood.

Assay used: immunoSEQ multiplex PCR; TCRdb lists only in-frame clones, some missing. Here the sample spans 130,000 or so clones, around nine tenths being singletons. V lost 2 bases, J lost 7 bases, and 5 bases stayed unmatched. This CDR3 is 15 amino acids long. Germline CDR1 SGHNT, CDR2 YYREEE (reference sequence). About this clone: Antigen: not known.

The clonotype originates from a human donor who received an intestinal transplant. This material consisted of unstimulated CD4+ T cells sorted from spleen or lymph node cells, taken before intestinal transplant. The rearrangement uses TRBV5-4 and TRBJ2-1; TRBD2 agrees at 11 bases. CDR3 nucleotide sequence: TGTGCCAGCAGCTTACTAGCGGGGGCTGGAAATGAGCAGTTCTTC. This gives the protein CASSLLAGAGNEQFF.